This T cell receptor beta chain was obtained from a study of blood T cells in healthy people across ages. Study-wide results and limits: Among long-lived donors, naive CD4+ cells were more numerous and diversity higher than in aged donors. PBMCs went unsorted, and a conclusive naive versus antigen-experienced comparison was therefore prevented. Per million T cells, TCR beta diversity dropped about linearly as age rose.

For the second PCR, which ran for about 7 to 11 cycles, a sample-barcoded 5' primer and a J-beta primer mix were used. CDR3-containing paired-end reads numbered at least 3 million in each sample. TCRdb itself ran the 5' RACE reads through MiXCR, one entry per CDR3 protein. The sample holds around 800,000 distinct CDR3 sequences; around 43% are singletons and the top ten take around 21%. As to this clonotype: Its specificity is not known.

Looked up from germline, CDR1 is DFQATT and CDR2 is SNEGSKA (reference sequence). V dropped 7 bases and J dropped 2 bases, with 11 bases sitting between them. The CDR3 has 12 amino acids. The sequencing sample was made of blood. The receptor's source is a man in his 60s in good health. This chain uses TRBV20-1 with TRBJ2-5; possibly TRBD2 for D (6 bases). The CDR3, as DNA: TGCAGTGTAAAGGGAGGACAAGAGACCCAGTACTTC. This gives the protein CSVKGGQETQYF.